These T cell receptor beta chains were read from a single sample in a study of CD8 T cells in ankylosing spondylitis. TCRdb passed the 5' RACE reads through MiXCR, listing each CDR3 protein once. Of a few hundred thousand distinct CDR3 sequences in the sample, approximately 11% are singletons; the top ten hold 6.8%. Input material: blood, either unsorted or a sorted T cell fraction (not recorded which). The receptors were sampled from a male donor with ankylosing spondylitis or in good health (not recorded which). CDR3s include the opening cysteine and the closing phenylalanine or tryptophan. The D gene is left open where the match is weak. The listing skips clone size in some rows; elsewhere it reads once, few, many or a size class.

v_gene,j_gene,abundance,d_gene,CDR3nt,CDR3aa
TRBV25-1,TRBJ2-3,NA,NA,TGTGCCTCAGAGGGAAGGGGCCACTTTAGCACAGATACGCAGTATTTT,CASEGRGHFSTDTQYF
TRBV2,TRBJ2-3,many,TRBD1,TGTGCCAGCAGTGAAATTACGGACAGGGTCACGCAGTATTTT,CASSEITDRVTQYF
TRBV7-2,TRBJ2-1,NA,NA,TGTGCCAGCAGCCCTATGCTGGGGGCCTACAATGAGCAGTTCTTC,CASSPMLGAYNEQFF
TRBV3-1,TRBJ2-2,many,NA,TGTGCCAGCAGCCAAGCCGGGGAGCTGTTTTTT,CASSQAGELFF
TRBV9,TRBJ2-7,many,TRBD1,TGTGCCAGCAGCGCCCGGGACAGTTACTACGAGCAGTACTTC,CASSARDSYYEQYF
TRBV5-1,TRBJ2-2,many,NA,TGCGCCAGCAGCGGACTGGGAGGCAACACCGGGGAGCTGTTTTTT,CASSGLGGNTGELFF
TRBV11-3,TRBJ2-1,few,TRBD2,TGTGCCAGCAGCGGGACTACCTCCTACAATGAGCAGTTCTTC,CASSGTTSYNEQFF
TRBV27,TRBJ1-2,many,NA,TGTGCCAGCAGTCCGACCACAGGGACCCATGGCTACACCTTC,CASSPTTGTHGYTF
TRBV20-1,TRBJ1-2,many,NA,TGCAGTGCCCGGGATGCGGTTTTGAATGGCTACACCTTC,CSARDAVLNGYTF
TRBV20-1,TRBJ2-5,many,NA,TGCAGTGCTAGTCCTCGGGTTAGGGAGACCCAGTACTTC,CSASPRVRETQYF
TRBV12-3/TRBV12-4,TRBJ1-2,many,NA,TGTGCCAGCAGTTTAGCGCTCTCAGGGACGGGCGGCTACACCTTC,CASSLALSGTGGYTF
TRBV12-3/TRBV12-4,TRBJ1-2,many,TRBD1,TGTGCCAGCACTAAGACAGGGGCTCCCTATGGCTACACCTTC,CASTKTGAPYGYTF
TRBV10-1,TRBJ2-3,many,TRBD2,TGCGCCAGCAGCCCAGCGGGAGGGAAGAGAGATACGCAGTATTTT,CASSPAGGKRDTQYF
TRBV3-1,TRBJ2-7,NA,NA,TGTGCCAGCAGCCAATTGCAGGGATTTTACGAGCAGTACTTC,CASSQLQGFYEQYF
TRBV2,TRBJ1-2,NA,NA,TGTGCCAGCAGTGAAAGGATGGGGTTGACTAACTATGGCTACACCTTC,CASSERMGLTNYGYTF
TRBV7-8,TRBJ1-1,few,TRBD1,TGTGCCAGCTTCCCGGGACAGGGGGTGCTGCTTACAAGGAACACTGAAGCTTTCTTT,CASFPGQGVLLTRNTEAFF
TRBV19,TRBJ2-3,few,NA,TGTGCCACCCCTCGGGACCCTACGCAGTATTTT,CATPRDPTQYF
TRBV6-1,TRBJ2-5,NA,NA,TGTGCCAGCAGTGAAGCGCCCAGGCGGGAGACCCAGTACTTC,CASSEAPRRETQYF
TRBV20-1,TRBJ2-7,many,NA,TGCAGTGCTAGAGATGGGGGTAAGGGCTACTACGAGCAGTACTTC,CSARDGGKGYYEQYF
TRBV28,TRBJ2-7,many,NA,TGTGCCAGCAGTGGGCTAGTTTTCGAGCAGTACTTC,CASSGLVFEQYF
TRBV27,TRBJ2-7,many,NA,TGTGCCAGCAGTCTTGGAACCCGCCTTCCCTACGAGCAGTACTTC,CASSLGTRLPYEQYF
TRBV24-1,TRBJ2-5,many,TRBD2,TGTGCCACCAGTGATTCTATAGCGGGAGGGTACTATGAGACCCAGTACTTC,CATSDSIAGGYYETQYF
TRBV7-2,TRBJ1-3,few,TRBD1,TGTGCCAGCAGCGCGGACAGGTTCTCTGGAAACACCATATATTTT,CASSADRFSGNTIYF
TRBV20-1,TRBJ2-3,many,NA,TGCAGTGCTCCTCGGGCAGGGGAGGTTGTAGATACGCAGTATTTT,CSAPRAGEVVDTQYF
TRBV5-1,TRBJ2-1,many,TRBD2,TGCGCCAGCAGCCGAGGCGCGGGAGGGTACAATGAGCAGTTCTTC,CASSRGAGGYNEQFF
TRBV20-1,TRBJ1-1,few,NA,TGCAGTGCTAGGGCAGGAATCCGACCCGGTGGCACTGAAGCTTTCTTT,CSARAGIRPGGTEAFF
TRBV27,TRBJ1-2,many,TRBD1,TGTGCCAGCAGTTGGGACAGATTTAACTATGGCTACACCTTC,CASSWDRFNYGYTF
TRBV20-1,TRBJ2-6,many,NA,TGCAGTGCCGTGGGCAAGAGGACTGGGGCCAACGTCCTGACTTTC,CSAVGKRTGANVLTF